A selection of T cell receptor beta chains follows, all from one sample in a study of T cell responses to AZD1222 COVID-19 vaccine. The repertoire was sequenced with immunoSEQ multiplex PCR; TCRdb's copy has only in-frame clones and lacks some. The sample lists around 100,000 clones; over 70% were seen once. This material consisted of peripheral blood, taken on day 0 of AZD1222 vaccination. These receptors were obtained from an adult in good health. The CDR3 runs from the conserved cysteine through the conserved F or W. The D gene is left open where the match is weak. Clone size is given for some rows only: seen once, a few or many times, or a class if the clone is expanded.

clone_size	d_call	v_call	j_call	cdr3_nt	cdr3_aa
NA	NA	TRBV28	TRBJ2-5	TGTGCCAGCAGTTTTATCGGTAAAACCGAGTACCAAGAGACCCAGTACTTC	CASSFIGKTEYQETQYF
NA	TRBD1	TRBV5-1	TRBJ1-1	TGCGCCAGCAGCCAACGACAGGGGATTGGCACTGAAGCTTTCTTT	CASSQRQGIGTEAFF
NA	NA	TRBV6-5	TRBJ1-3	TGTGCCAGCAGTTCCTTTCGGGGGGCTGGAAACACCATATATTTT	CASSSFRGAGNTIYF
NA	NA	TRBV6-2/TRBV6-3	TRBJ1-5	TGTGCCAGCAGTTACTCGGGGAATAGCAATCAGCCCCAGCATTTT	CASSYSGNSNQPQHF
NA	NA	TRBV5-1	TRBJ2-5	TGCGCCAGCAGCCCGGACGGCCCGTACCAAGAGACCCAGTACTTC	CASSPDGPYQETQYF
NA	NA	TRBV4-3	TRBJ2-1	TGCGCCAGCAGCCGCTACAATGAGCAGTTCTTC	CASSRYNEQFF
once	NA	TRBV6-4	TRBJ1-1	TGTGCCAGCAGTGCGGCGGAGAACACTGAAGCTTTCTTT	CASSAAENTEAFF
NA	NA	TRBV27	TRBJ1-3	TGTGCCAGCAGTTTGGGGGGGCCCGGAAACACCATATATTTT	CASSLGGPGNTIYF
NA	NA	TRBV19	TRBJ1-1	TGTGCCAGTACACCACAGATGAACACTGAAGCTTTCTTT	CASTPQMNTEAFF
once	NA	TRBV5-6	TRBJ1-1	TGTGCCAGCAGCTTGACCGGGTACCTGAACACTGAAGCTTTCTTT	CASSLTGYLNTEAFF
NA	TRBD1	TRBV11-2	TRBJ1-1	TGTGCCAGCAGCTCCAGGGACAGAAAAGCTTTCTTT	CASSSRDRKAFF
NA	NA	TRBV25-1	TRBJ2-3	TGTGCCAGCATCAGTCCCGGGGCATCAGTATCTAGCACAGATACGCAGTATTTT	CASISPGASVSSTDTQYF
NA	NA	TRBV5-4	TRBJ1-1	TGTGCCAGCAGCACCGACAGCCACACTGAAGCTTTCTTT	CASSTDSHTEAFF
NA	TRBD2	TRBV3-1/TRBV3-2	TRBJ2-5	TGTGCCAGCAGCCCAATGACTAGCGGGAGCCAAGAGACCCAGTACTTC	CASSPMTSGSQETQYF
NA	NA	TRBV7-2	TRBJ2-7	TGTGCCAGCAGCTTCTATTCCGAGCAGTACTTC	CASSFYSEQYF
NA	NA	TRBV10-3	TRBJ1-1	TGTGCCATAAGGAGCGTGCCTAGGGAGAACACTGAAGCTTTCTTT	CAIRSVPRENTEAFF
NA	TRBD1	TRBV4-2	TRBJ1-1	TGTGCCAGCAGCCAGCCGGGACAGGGCGTCACTGAAGCTTTCTTT	CASSQPGQGVTEAFF
NA	NA	TRBV10-1	TRBJ2-2	TGCGCCAGCAGTGCAGAGAACACCGGGGAGCTGTTTTTT	CASSAENTGELFF
NA	NA	TRBV20-1	TRBJ1-1	TGCAGTGCTAGAATGAACACTGAAGCTTTCTTT	CSARMNTEAFF
NA	TRBD1	TRBV27	TRBJ1-2	TGTGCCAGCAGTTTACGGCTTGATGACAGGGCATACTATGGCTACACCTTC	CASSLRLDDRAYYGYTF
NA	NA	TRBV9	TRBJ1-6	TGTGCCAGCAGCAACGGCAGGGGCAGCTCCTATAATTCACCCCTCCACTTT	CASSNGRGSSYNSPLHF
once	NA	TRBV28	TRBJ1-2	TGTGCCAGCAATCCCTTGGGGCAGAGGTATGGCTACACCTTC	CASNPLGQRYGYTF
NA	NA	TRBV28	TRBJ2-5	TGTGCCAGCAGTTTACCCGGGGCGGCTAATGGTTGGCAAGAGACCCAGTACTTC	CASSLPGAANGWQETQYF
NA	NA	TRBV7-2	TRBJ2-1	TGTGCCAGCAGCCTCCTTAGCGGCAATGAGCAGTTCTTC	CASSLLSGNEQFF
few	NA	TRBV28	TRBJ1-1	TGTGCCAGCAGTTTCTTCTTTGGGGGGGCTAACACTGAAGCTTTCTTT	CASSFFFGGANTEAFF
NA	TRBD1	TRBV6-2/TRBV6-3	TRBJ1-5	TGTGCCAGCAGTGATCACACAGGGGGGGGTCAGCCCCAGCATTTT	CASSDHTGGGQPQHF
NA	NA	TRBV20-1	TRBJ1-1	TGCAGTGGGGTAGTGGTCACTGAAGCTTTCTTT	CSGVVVTEAFF
few	TRBD1	TRBV19	TRBJ1-2	TGTGCCAGTAGTAAACCCCGTTGGACAGGCCAGAACTATGGCTACACCTTC	CASSKPRWTGQNYGYTF
NA	NA	TRBV2	TRBJ1-1	TGTGCCAGCAGTTCGACCCAAAACACTGAAGCTTTCTTT	CASSSTQNTEAFF
NA	NA	TRBV3-1/TRBV3-2	TRBJ2-7	TGTGCCAGCAGCCAAGACAGGGGTAAAAAGTACTTC	CASSQDRGKKYF
NA	TRBD1	TRBV7-2	TRBJ1-4	TGTGCCAGCAGCTTTCGGGACAGCAACTATGAAAAACTGTTTTTT	CASSFRDSNYEKLFF
NA	NA	TRBV27	TRBJ2-7	TGTGCCAGCAGTTTATCGGGTGGTAAGGGCTCCTACGAGCAGTACTTC	CASSLSGGKGSYEQYF
NA	NA	TRBV28	TRBJ1-5	TGTGCCAGCAGTTTCCTGGAGTGGGTGGGCGATCAGCCCCAGCATTTT	CASSFLEWVGDQPQHF
once	TRBD1	TRBV27	TRBJ2-6	TGTGCCAGCCTCTGGCGCGGACAGGGGGCGTCGGGGGCCAACGTCCTGACTTTC	CASLWRGQGASGANVLTF
NA	TRBD1	TRBV28	TRBJ1-1	TGTGCCAGCAGTCTCGACAGGGTTGGCGCTTTCTTT	CASSLDRVGAFF
NA	NA	TRBV6-4	TRBJ1-1	TGTGCCAGCAGTGACTCGACAATTGGGAAAGCTTTCTTT	CASSDSTIGKAFF
NA	NA	TRBV6-6	TRBJ1-2	TGTGCCAGCAGCTCAGACACCACTGGGGGCTACACCTTC	CASSSDTTGGYTF
NA	NA	TRBV15	TRBJ2-3	TGTGCCACCAGCGGGGCATCCCTGGGGGAACTTACGCAGTATTTT	CATSGASLGELTQYF
NA	NA	TRBV5-5	TRBJ2-7	TGTGCCAGCAGCTTGGAGGGAGAGTCCTACGAGCAGTACTTC	CASSLEGESYEQYF
NA	NA	TRBV28	TRBJ1-1	TGTGCCAGCAGTTTATTGTTCACTGAAGCTTTCTTT	CASSLLFTEAFF
NA	NA	TRBV9	TRBJ1-2	TGTGCCAGCAGCTCCGACGCGGCACCAAACTATGGCTACACCTTC	CASSSDAAPNYGYTF
NA	TRBD2	TRBV4-2	TRBJ2-2	TGTGCCAGCAGCCCAAGGCGAGGTCTAGCGGGGGGCACCGGGGAGCTGTTTTTT	CASSPRRGLAGGTGELFF
NA	NA	TRBV15	TRBJ2-5	TGTGCCACCAGCAGAGATTCGATGGGTTTGACCCAGTACTTC	CATSRDSMGLTQYF
NA	NA	TRBV3-1/TRBV3-2	TRBJ1-2	TGTGCCAGCAGCCCGCAGGGTGATGGCTACACCTTC	CASSPQGDGYTF
NA	NA	TRBV7-9	TRBJ1-2	TGTGCCAGCAGCTCGTGGGAAAGAGCTAACTATGGCTACACCTTC	CASSSWERANYGYTF